The rows below give T cell receptor beta chains drawn from one sample of a study of PD-1 blockade in classical Hodgkin lymphoma. TCRdb keeps only in-frame clones here, not all; method: immunoSEQ multiplex PCR. The data contain roughly 21,000 clones, approximately 87% of them singletons. Sequencing input: CD8+ T cells from blood. These TCRs come from a human donor with classical Hodgkin lymphoma. Each CDR3 is given with its conserved first and last residue. D genes are given only for firm matches. Clone size appears in some rows only: once, few, many, or a class for an expanded clone.

TRBV6-1	.	.	TRBJ1-1	CASSGRRVGNTEAFF	TGTGCCAGCAGTGGTAGACGGGTGGGGAACACTGAAGCTTTCTTT
TRBV29-1	.	.	TRBJ1-3	CSVVWYSEEGSGNTIYF	TGCAGCGTTGTATGGTACTCCGAGGAGGGAAGTGGAAACACCATATATTTT
TRBV6-5	.	.	TRBJ1-3	CASSYSSGSGNTIYF	TGTGCCAGCAGTTACTCGAGCGGGTCTGGAAACACCATATATTTT
TRBV27	TRBD1	.	TRBJ1-2	CASRDTGGYGYTF	TGTGCCAGCAGGGATACAGGGGGCTATGGCTACACCTTC
TRBV15	.	.	TRBJ2-5	CATSRGQETQYF	TGTGCCACCAGCAGAGGCCAAGAGACCCAGTACTTC
TRBV4-1	.	.	TRBJ1-2	CASSQVQGPNYGYTF	TGCGCCAGCAGCCAAGTTCAGGGCCCTAACTATGGCTACACCTTC
TRBV5-8	.	.	TRBJ1-2	CASSSPDTGEGYTF	TGTGCCAGCAGCTCCCCGGACACCGGAGAGGGCTACACCTTC
TRBV7-9	TRBD1	medium-sized	TRBJ1-5	CASSLEGAGQPQHF	TGTGCCAGCAGCTTGGAGGGGGCAGGGCAGCCCCAGCATTTT
TRBV7-6	TRBD2	.	TRBJ2-1	CASSLVTGTRNSIYNEQFF	TGTGCCAGCAGCTTAGTTACCGGGACTAGAAACTCTATTTACAATGAGCAGTTCTTC
TRBV14	TRBD2	.	TRBJ2-3	CASSPRGTSGKLSTDTQYF	TGTGCCAGCAGCCCGAGGGGAACTAGCGGAAAACTTAGCACAGATACGCAGTATTTT
TRBV4-1	.	once	TRBJ2-7	CASSQGSRPGDEQYF	TGCGCCAGCAGCCAAGGGTCCAGACCGGGCGACGAGCAGTACTTC
TRBV28	TRBD1	.	TRBJ1-2	CASSPGTGPLYGYTF	TGTGCCAGCAGCCCCGGGACAGGGCCGCTCTATGGCTACACCTTC
TRBV4-3	TRBD1	.	TRBJ1-1	CASSPGTGKLNTEAFF	TGCGCCAGCAGCCCCGGGACAGGAAAACTGAACACTGAAGCTTTCTTT
TRBV2	.	.	TRBJ2-7	CASSDQGLNEQYF	TGTGCCAGCAGTGATCAGGGTCTCAACGAGCAGTACTTC
TRBV9	TRBD1	.	TRBJ1-2	CASSVATGGAYGYTF	TGTGCCAGCAGCGTAGCAACAGGGGGCGCCTATGGCTACACCTTC
TRBV5-4	TRBD1	.	TRBJ1-6	CASTTTGRTNSPLHF	TGTGCCAGCACCACGACAGGGAGGACTAATTCACCCCTCCACTTT
TRBV27	.	.	TRBJ1-2	CASSLSYGPYGYTF	TGTGCCAGCAGTTTATCGTACGGTCCCTATGGCTACACCTTC
TRBV7-9	TRBD2	.	TRBJ2-3	CASSLPTSGPSTDTQYF	TGTGCCAGCAGCTTGCCGACTAGCGGACCTAGCACAGATACGCAGTATTTT
TRBV7-9	.	.	TRBJ1-1	CASSSPLGGEAFF	TGTGCCAGCAGCTCCCCACTTGGGGGTGAAGCTTTCTTT
TRBV11-2	.	.	TRBJ2-7	CASSYTSGDYEQYF	TGTGCCAGCAGCTACACCTCAGGTGACTACGAGCAGTACTTC
TRBV7-2	.	.	TRBJ2-7	CASSSNAYEQYF	TGTGCCAGCAGCTCTAATGCCTACGAGCAGTACTTC
TRBV5-4	.	.	TRBJ1-2	CASRRPEVYGYTF	TGTGCCAGCAGACGGCCCGAGGTTTATGGCTACACCTTC
TRBV21-1	.	large	TRBJ2-1	CAESGEQFF	TGCGCCGAGTCGGGTGAGCAGTTCTTC
TRBV4-3	.	.	TRBJ1-2	CASSQESNGGYYGYTF	TGCGCCAGCAGCCAAGAGTCTAACGGGGGTTACTATGGCTACACCTTC
TRBV9	.	.	TRBJ1-1	CASSEDTIWTEAFF	TGTGCCAGCAGCGAAGACACCATATGGACTGAAGCTTTCTTT
TRBV4-3	TRBD1	.	TRBJ2-2	CASSQGQGAGELFF	TGCGCCAGCAGCCAAGGACAGGGAGCCGGGGAGCTGTTTTTT
TRBV5-1	TRBD1	.	TRBJ2-6	CASSFKGQGALGANVLTF	TGCGCCAGCAGCTTCAAGGGACAGGGGGCTTTAGGGGCCAACGTCCTGACTTTC
TRBV11-2	.	.	TRBJ2-5	CASSLKETQYF	TGTGCCAGCAGCTTAAAAGAGACCCAGTACTTC
TRBV4-1	.	.	TRBJ2-7	CASSQALALSHEQYF	TGCGCCAGCAGCCAAGCCTTGGCCTTAAGCCACGAGCAGTACTTC
TRBV6-5	.	.	TRBJ1-2	CASSSTGMSSYTF	TGTGCCAGCAGTTCAACAGGGATGTCTAGCTACACCTTC
TRBV9	.	.	TRBJ1-2	CASSGLDSLSHGYTF	TGTGCCAGCAGTGGGTTGGACAGTTTGAGTCATGGCTACACCTTC
TRBV7-9	TRBD1	.	TRBJ1-1	CASSKGKTGQDTEAFF	TGTGCCAGCAGCAAAGGAAAGACAGGGCAAGACACTGAAGCTTTCTTT
TRBV7-6	.	.	TRBJ2-3	CASSFGGINTDTQYF	TGTGCCAGCAGCTTCGGAGGAATTAACACAGATACGCAGTATTTT
TRBV30	.	.	TRBJ1-2	CACGPGEYGYTF	TGTGCCTGCGGGCCCGGGGAGTATGGCTACACCTTC
TRBV7-9	.	once	TRBJ2-1	CASSPGRPSGEQFF	TGTGCCAGCAGCCCCGGACGACCATCCGGAGAGCAGTTCTTC
TRBV11-2	.	.	TRBJ2-7	CASSRSIRGAGEQYF	TGTGCCAGCAGCCGTAGTATACGGGGTGCTGGCGAGCAGTACTTC
TRBV29-1	TRBD1	.	TRBJ2-3	CSVADWTGPSTDTQYF	TGCAGCGTTGCCGACTGGACAGGCCCGAGCACAGATACGCAGTATTTT
TRBV27	.	.	TRBJ1-4	CASTPNGGLVQEKLFF	TGTGCCAGCACCCCCAATGGGGGTCTAGTACAGGAAAAACTGTTTTTT
TRBV7-8	TRBD2	.	TRBJ2-7	CASSRGTSGTYEQYF	TGTGCCAGCAGCCGAGGGACTAGCGGGACCTACGAGCAGTACTTC
TRBV5-8	.	.	TRBJ1-1	CASSAGGLNTEAFF	TGTGCCAGCAGCGCGGGGGGGCTAAACACTGAAGCTTTCTTT
TRBV7-6	.	.	TRBJ2-1	CASSHGTLSYNEQFF	TGTGCCAGCAGCCACGGGACCCTATCCTACAATGAGCAGTTCTTC
TRBV7-6	.	.	TRBJ1-1	CASSRGLNTEAFF	TGTGCCAGCAGCCGGGGATTGAACACTGAAGCTTTCTTT
TRBV7-6	TRBD1	.	TRBJ2-3	CASSTGTASTDTQYF	TGTGCCAGCAGCACCGGGACAGCAAGCACAGATACGCAGTATTTT
TRBV29-1	.	.	TRBJ2-7	CSVELADYEQYF	TGCAGCGTTGAGCTAGCAGACTACGAGCAGTACTTC
TRBV4-1	TRBD1	once	TRBJ2-2	CASSQDRVGTGELFF	TGCGCCAGCAGCCAGGACAGGGTAGGCACCGGGGAGCTGTTTTTT
TRBV2	.	.	TRBJ1-1	CASSEGWTQTHTEAFF	TGTGCCAGCAGTGAAGGGTGGACGCAAACCCACACTGAAGCTTTCTTT
TRBV25-1	.	.	TRBJ2-1	CASSTKFDRYNEQFF	TGTGCCAGCAGTACCAAGTTTGACAGATACAATGAGCAGTTCTTC
TRBV29-1	.	.	TRBJ2-1	CSVFKGPLFPNEQFF	TGCAGCGTGTTTAAAGGCCCTCTCTTCCCCAATGAGCAGTTCTTC
TRBV4-3	.	.	TRBJ2-2	CASRATGFYTGELFF	TGCGCCAGCAGGGCTACAGGTTTCTACACCGGGGAGCTGTTTTTT
TRBV19	.	few	TRBJ1-2	CATQVGQGYGYTF	TGTGCCACCCAAGTTGGGCAGGGCTACGGCTACACCTTC
TRBV6-4	.	.	TRBJ2-3	CANLRTQGSTDTQYF	TGTGCCAACCTTCGGACGCAAGGAAGCACAGATACGCAGTATTTT
TRBV7-9	.	.	TRBJ2-7	CASSSLLRPNEQYF	TGTGCCAGCAGCTCCCTATTAAGACCCAACGAGCAGTACTTC
TRBV6-5	TRBD1	.	TRBJ2-5	CASSYRRGPQETQYF	TGTGCCAGCAGTTACCGCAGGGGGCCGCAAGAGACCCAGTACTTC
TRBV7-9	TRBD1	.	TRBJ1-2	CASSYRTGGFDGYTF	TGTGCCAGCAGCTACAGAACAGGGGGGTTCGATGGCTACACCTTC
TRBV25-1	TRBD1	once	TRBJ1-1	CASRGAGRGLTEAFF	TGTGCCAGCAGGGGGGCGGGCAGGGGGCTCACTGAAGCTTTCTTT
TRBV28	.	.	TRBJ2-3	CASSFPWSGSTDTQYF	TGTGCCAGCAGTTTTCCCTGGAGCGGGAGCACAGATACGCAGTATTTT
TRBV12-5	.	.	TRBJ1-1	CASGLVPALGAFF	TGTGCTAGTGGTTTGGTACCGGCCCTGGGGGCTTTCTTT
TRBV6-5	.	once	TRBJ1-6	CASTPGQYNSPLHF	TGTGCCAGCACCCCCGGGCAATATAATTCACCCCTCCACTTT
TRBV4-3	.	.	TRBJ2-1	CASSQDQFGIDEQFF	TGCGCCAGCAGCCAAGATCAATTCGGGATCGATGAGCAGTTCTTC
TRBV28	TRBD1	.	TRBJ1-2	CASSNIDRAGYTF	TGTGCCAGCAGTAATATCGACAGGGCTGGCTACACCTTC